The present TCR beta chain was sequenced within a study of cytomegalovirus exposure and HLA in healthy donors. Findings and caveats of the study: Relative to the approximately 680-donor mean, N-insertions were reportedly fewer in an Asian-associated ancestry cluster in a later analysis. High sensitivity and specificity were reportedly achieved when the classifier diagnosed cytomegalovirus status. Researchers reported in a later analysis that a missense DCLRE1C variant was tied to TCR beta V- and J-gene trimming. Earlier results showed most TCR beta V segments being productive about 87% or about 30% of the time.

Per the germline V gene, CDR1 is SGHRS and CDR2 is YFSETQ. Between the trimmed V and J ends, which lost 8 bases and 2 bases, there was a span of 12 bases. The CDR3 spans 13 residues. Both 60 Vbeta primers and 13 Jbeta primers went into the PCR. Generated by immunoSEQ multiplex PCR, the TCRdb table keeps only in-frame clones and is missing some. This table has about 210,000 clones, around 90% appearing once. A note on this clone: The antigen is unknown.

Sequencing was done on a sample of PBMCs. V and J are TRBV5-1 and TRBJ2-3; no clear D. This receptor was obtained from a boy younger than 10 in good health and CMV-seronegative. The CDR3 loop reads CASGPLPTDTQYF. Written as DNA, the CDR3 is TGCGCCAGTGGGCCCCTTCCCACAGATACGCAGTATTTT.